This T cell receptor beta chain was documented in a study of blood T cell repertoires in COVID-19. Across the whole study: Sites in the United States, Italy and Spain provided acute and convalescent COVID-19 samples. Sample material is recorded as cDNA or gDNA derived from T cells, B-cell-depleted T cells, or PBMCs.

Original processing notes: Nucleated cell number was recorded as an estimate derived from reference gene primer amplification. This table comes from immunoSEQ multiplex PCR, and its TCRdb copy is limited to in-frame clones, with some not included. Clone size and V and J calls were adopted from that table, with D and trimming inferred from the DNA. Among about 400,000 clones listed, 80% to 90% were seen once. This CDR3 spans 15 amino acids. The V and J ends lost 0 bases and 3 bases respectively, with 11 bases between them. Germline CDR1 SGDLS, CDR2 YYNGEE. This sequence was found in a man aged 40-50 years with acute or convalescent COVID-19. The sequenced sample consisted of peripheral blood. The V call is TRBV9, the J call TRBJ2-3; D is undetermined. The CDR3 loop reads CASSVDGGATDTQYF. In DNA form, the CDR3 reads TGTGCCAGCAGCGTAGATGGCGGAGCGACAGATACGCAGTATTTT.